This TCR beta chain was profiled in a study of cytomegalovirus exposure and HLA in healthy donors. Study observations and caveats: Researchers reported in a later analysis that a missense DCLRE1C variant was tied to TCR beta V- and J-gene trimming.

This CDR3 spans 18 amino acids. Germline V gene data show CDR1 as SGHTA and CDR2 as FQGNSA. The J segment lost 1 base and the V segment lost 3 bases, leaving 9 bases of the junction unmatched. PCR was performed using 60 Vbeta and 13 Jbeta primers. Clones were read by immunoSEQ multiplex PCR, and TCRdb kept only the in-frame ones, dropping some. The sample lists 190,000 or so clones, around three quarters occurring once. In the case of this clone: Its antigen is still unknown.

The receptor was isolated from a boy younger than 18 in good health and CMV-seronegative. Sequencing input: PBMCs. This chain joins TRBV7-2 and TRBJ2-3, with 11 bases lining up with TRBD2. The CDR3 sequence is CASSLTSGENTRTDTQYF. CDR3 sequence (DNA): TGTGCCAGCAGCTTGACTAGCGGGGAAAACACCCGCACAGATACGCAGTATTTT.